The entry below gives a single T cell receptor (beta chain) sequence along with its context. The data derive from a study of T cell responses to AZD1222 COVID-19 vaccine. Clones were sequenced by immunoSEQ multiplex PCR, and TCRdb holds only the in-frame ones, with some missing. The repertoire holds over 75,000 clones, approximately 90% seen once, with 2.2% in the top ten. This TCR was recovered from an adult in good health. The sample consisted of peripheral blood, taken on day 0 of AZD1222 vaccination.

Here the CDR3 reads CASSQDRAGGDTQYF. The DNA of the CDR3 is TGTGCCAGCAGCCAAGATAGGGCAGGGGGAGATACGCAGTATTTT. V and J are TRBV14 and TRBJ2-3, with 7 bases fitting TRBD1. The ends lost 0 bases at V and 5 bases at J; junction bases unmatched: 5. The CDR3 length is 15 residues. Germline lookup yields CDR1 SGHDN and CDR2 FVKESK. The full variable domain, in which reference TRBV14 and TRBJ2-3 provide the parts outside the CDR3, is EAGVTQFPSHSVIEKGQTVTLRCDPISGHDNLYWYRRVMGKEIKFLLHFVKESKQDESGMPNNRFLAERTGGTYSTLKVQPAELEDSGVYFCASSQDRAGGDTQYFGPGTRLTVL.